A selection of T cell receptor beta chains follows, all from one sample in a study of blood T cell repertoires in COVID-19. TCRdb keeps only in-frame clones here, not all; method: immunoSEQ multiplex PCR. This table has about 380,000 clones, more than 75% appearing once. The specimen was peripheral blood. All receptors derive from a human donor with acute or convalescent COVID-19. The donor label of this sample is uncertain. CDR3s include the opening cysteine and the closing phenylalanine or tryptophan. The order of the fields is D gene, V gene, CDR3 length, J gene, clone size, CDR3 protein, CDR3 DNA. The D gene is left open where the match is weak. Where a row states a size, it is once, few, many or the class of an expanded clone; other rows omit it.

D gene: -
V gene: TRBV6-5
CDR3 length: 15
J gene: TRBJ1-4
clone size: -
CDR3 protein: CASSYGGPTNEKLFF
CDR3 DNA: TGTGCCAGCAGTTACGGTGGGCCAACTAATGAAAAACTGTTTTTT

D gene: -
V gene: TRBV4-2
CDR3 length: 14
J gene: TRBJ2-1
clone size: few
CDR3 protein: CASSQGGVYNEQFF
CDR3 DNA: TGTGCCAGCAGCCAAGGGGGGGTCTACAATGAGCAGTTCTTC

D gene: -
V gene: TRBV18
CDR3 length: 14
J gene: TRBJ1-4
clone size: many
CDR3 protein: CASSRRGPVGKLFF
CDR3 DNA: TGTGCCAGCTCCCGGAGAGGGCCAGTTGGGAAACTGTTTTTT

D gene: -
V gene: TRBV19
CDR3 length: 14
J gene: TRBJ2-1
clone size: -
CDR3 protein: CASSITRSYNEQFF
CDR3 DNA: TGTGCCAGTAGTATCACTAGGTCCTACAATGAGCAGTTCTTC

D gene: TRBD2
V gene: TRBV19
CDR3 length: 15
J gene: TRBJ2-1
clone size: -
CDR3 protein: CASTASGSMESEQFF
CDR3 DNA: TGTGCCAGTACTGCTAGCGGGAGCATGGAAAGTGAGCAGTTCTTC

D gene: TRBD1
V gene: TRBV9
CDR3 length: 16
J gene: TRBJ1-2
clone size: once
CDR3 protein: CASSVATTGKYYGYTF
CDR3 DNA: TGTGCCAGCAGCGTAGCTACGACAGGGAAATACTATGGCTACACCTTC

D gene: -
V gene: TRBV18
CDR3 length: 14
J gene: TRBJ1-1
clone size: -
CDR3 protein: CASSSLREDTEAFF
CDR3 DNA: TGTGCCAGCTCCTCCCTGCGGGAGGACACTGAAGCTTTCTTT

D gene: TRBD2
V gene: TRBV6-2/TRBV6-3
CDR3 length: 15
J gene: TRBJ2-3
clone size: -
CDR3 protein: CASSTRREFADTQYF
CDR3 DNA: TGTGCCAGCAGCACGCGGCGGGAGTTCGCAGATACGCAGTATTTT

D gene: -
V gene: TRBV28
CDR3 length: 16
J gene: TRBJ2-7
clone size: -
CDR3 protein: CASSLPPPDSAYEQYF
CDR3 DNA: TGTGCCAGCAGCCTTCCCCCTCCGGACAGTGCCTACGAGCAGTACTTC

D gene: -
V gene: TRBV11-2
CDR3 length: 13
J gene: TRBJ2-3
clone size: -
CDR3 protein: CASSAMNRGTQYF
CDR3 DNA: TGTGCCAGCAGCGCCATGAACCGAGGGACGCAGTATTTT

D gene: -
V gene: TRBV6-5
CDR3 length: 14
J gene: TRBJ1-2
clone size: -
CDR3 protein: CASSLGQPGYGYTF
CDR3 DNA: TGTGCCAGCAGTCTTGGACAGCCCGGCTATGGCTACACCTTC

D gene: -
V gene: TRBV5-5
CDR3 length: 16
J gene: TRBJ1-4
clone size: -
CDR3 protein: CASSEGPSGDHEKLFF
CDR3 DNA: TGTGCCAGCAGCGAAGGCCCGAGCGGGGACCACGAAAAACTGTTTTTT

D gene: -
V gene: TRBV6-5
CDR3 length: 14
J gene: TRBJ1-2
clone size: few
CDR3 protein: CASTATGINYGYTF
CDR3 DNA: TGTGCCAGCACCGCAACAGGGATCAACTATGGCTACACCTTC

D gene: -
V gene: TRBV3-1/TRBV3-2
CDR3 length: 13
J gene: TRBJ2-3
clone size: once
CDR3 protein: CASSQRGPDTQYF
CDR3 DNA: TGTGCCAGCAGCCAACGCGGGCCAGATACGCAGTATTTT

D gene: -
V gene: TRBV19
CDR3 length: 15
J gene: TRBJ1-3
clone size: -
CDR3 protein: CASMSLGAAGNTIYF
CDR3 DNA: TGTGCCAGTATGTCCTTAGGGGCGGCTGGAAACACCATATATTTT

D gene: -
V gene: TRBV19
CDR3 length: 15
J gene: TRBJ1-3
clone size: -
CDR3 protein: CASSLRQHSGNTIYF
CDR3 DNA: TGTGCCAGTAGTCTACGACAGCACTCTGGAAACACCATATATTTT

D gene: -
V gene: TRBV4-2
CDR3 length: 14
J gene: TRBJ2-5
clone size: -
CDR3 protein: CASSRNGAEQTQYF
CDR3 DNA: TGTGCCAGCAGCCGGAATGGGGCGGAACAGACCCAGTACTTC